This TCR beta chain was documented in a study of blood T cell repertoires in COVID-19. In the study overall: There were acute and convalescent COVID-19 samples, and they came from the United States, Italy and Spain.

This CDR3 is built from 16 residues. Trimming took 1 base from V and 0 from J; bases not matched to a gene: 7. Per germline, CDR1 SGHKS and CDR2 YYEKEE (reference sequence). In the source study's methods: Estimation of nucleated cell counts relied on the amplification of reference gene primers. Generated by immunoSEQ multiplex PCR, the TCRdb table keeps only in-frame clones and is missing some. V and J calls and clone size follow that table, whereas D and trimming were derived from the DNA. The table lists about 200,000 clones, 83% of them singletons, with 2% to 3% in the top ten. Sequencing was carried out using peripheral blood. The source is a woman in her thirties or forties with active or convalescent COVID-19. V is TRBV5-5 and J is TRBJ2-7, with 7 bases identical to TRBD1. Written as DNA, the CDR3 is TGTGCCAGCAGCTTGTCATGGGACAGCTACTCCTACGAGCAGTACTTC. It codes for CASSLSWDSYSYEQYF.